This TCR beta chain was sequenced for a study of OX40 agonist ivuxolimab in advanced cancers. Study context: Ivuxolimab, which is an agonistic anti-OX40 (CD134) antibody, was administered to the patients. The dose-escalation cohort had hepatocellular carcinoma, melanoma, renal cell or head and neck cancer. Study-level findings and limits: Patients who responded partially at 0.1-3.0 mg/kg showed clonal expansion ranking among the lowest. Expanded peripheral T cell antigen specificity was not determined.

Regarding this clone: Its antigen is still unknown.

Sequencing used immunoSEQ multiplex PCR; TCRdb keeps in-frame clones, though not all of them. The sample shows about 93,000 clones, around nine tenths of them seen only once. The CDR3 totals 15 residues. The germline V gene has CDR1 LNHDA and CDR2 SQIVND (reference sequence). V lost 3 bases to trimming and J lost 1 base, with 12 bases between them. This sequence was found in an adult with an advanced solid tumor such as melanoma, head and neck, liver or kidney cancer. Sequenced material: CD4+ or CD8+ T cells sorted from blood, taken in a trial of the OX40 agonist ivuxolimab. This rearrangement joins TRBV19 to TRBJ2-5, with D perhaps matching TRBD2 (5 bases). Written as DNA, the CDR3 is TGTGCCAGTAGTATTATGGGAAGCGGCCAAGAGACCCAGTACTTC. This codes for CASSIMGSGQETQYF.